This T cell receptor beta chain was sequenced during a study of blood T cell repertoires in COVID-19 (dated by TCRdb to between 2020 and 2021). Notes on the research overall: Collaborator samples came from the United States, Italy and Spain and covered acute and convalescent phases of COVID-19. The prospective study material was composed of cDNA or gDNA derived from T cells, B-cell-depleted T cells, or PBMCs. The dataset comprised deeply sampled blood TCRbeta repertoires from subjects exposed to, actively infected with, or recovered from COVID-19. A freely available public database, intended as a resource for researchers studying the immune response to SARS-CoV-2, is where the repertoires were released. Samples were obtained from the ongoing ImmuneRACE study (first 160 participants) and from some 1,200 subjects provided by 6 global collaborators. A de-identified subject ID, COVID-19 status, age in years and sex were almost always included in the sample metadata. Where available, HLA class I and class II types were obtained from metadata supplied by the sample provider rather than from assay-based typing.

TCRbeta CDR3 regions were amplified from genomic DNA by means of the immunoSEQ Assay, a bias-controlled multiplex PCR. The published analysis was carried out like this. The number of nucleated cells in each sample was estimated by amplification of reference gene primers within the assay. To quantify the absolute abundance of each unique TCRbeta CDR3 rearrangement, sequence reads were collapsed and filtered. For each sample, productive Simpson clonality was calculated as the square root of Simpson's diversity index across productive rearrangements. Entries here come from immuneACCESS through TCRdb and include only in-frame sequences with V and J called. Some clones fail to appear in such tables; in the studies checked, an unresolved V gene covers under half of the shortfall, and the cause of the remainder is unknown. The D gene and trimming were derived from the DNA, and the V and J assignments and clone size from that table. This sample is represented by 70,000 to 95,000 clones; around 89% of them were singletons. The ten largest clones capture roughly 2.5% of the sample.

The CDR3, from cysteine to phenylalanine, totals 14 residues. Only the CDR3 DNA stays, 42 bases, in frame from base 1. The germline ends are 10 bases apart after V is trimmed by 1 base and J by 4 bases. Per the germline V gene, MGHRA is the CDR1 and YSYEKL is the CDR2. At one collaborating source in Seattle, patients were enrolled during active infection and were followed longitudinally through the course of disease. Collaborating institutions collected whole blood in K2EDTA tubes following their own protocols. For TCRbeta analysis, collaborators shipped samples as frozen whole blood, isolated PBMCs, or DNA extracted from either of those sample types. About this clone itself: No antigen is known for it. Base qualities are not recorded, but no much larger clone differs from it by a single base.

The paper as a whole reports these results and caveats: The amount of clinical and demographic metadata varied by source and participant and was provided uncurated.

The specimen sequenced was peripheral blood. The sequence derives from a man in his fifties or sixties with COVID-19, enrolled during active disease. The chain joins TRBV4-1 to TRBJ2-5, with no confidently assigned D gene. The base sequence is TGCGCCAGCAGCCAAGTCCTCCTAGTAGAGACCCAGTACTTC. This encodes CASSQVLLVETQYF.